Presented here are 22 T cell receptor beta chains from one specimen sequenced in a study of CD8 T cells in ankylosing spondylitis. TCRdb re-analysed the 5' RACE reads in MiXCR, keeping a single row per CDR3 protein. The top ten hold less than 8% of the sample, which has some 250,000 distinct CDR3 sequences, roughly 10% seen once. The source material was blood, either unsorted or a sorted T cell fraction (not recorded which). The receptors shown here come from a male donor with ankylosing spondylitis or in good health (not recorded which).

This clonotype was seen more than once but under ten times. CDR3 loop: CASSFSGAQETQYF. CDR3 DNA sequence: TGTGCCAGCAGTTTTTCCGGGGCCCAAGAGACCCAGTACTTC. This sequence joins TRBV12-3 or TRBV12-4 and TRBJ2-5, with D perhaps TRBD1 or TRBD2 (5 bases each). The CDR3 totals 14 residues. V was trimmed by 3 bases and J by 1 base, leaving 9 bases between them.

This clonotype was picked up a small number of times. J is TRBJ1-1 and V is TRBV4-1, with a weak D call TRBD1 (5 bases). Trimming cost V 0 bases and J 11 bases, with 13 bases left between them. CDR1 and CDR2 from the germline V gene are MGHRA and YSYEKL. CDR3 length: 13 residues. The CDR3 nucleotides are TGCGCCAGCAGCCAAGATGGGGGTGGCGAGGCTTTCTTT. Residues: CASSQDGGGEAFF.

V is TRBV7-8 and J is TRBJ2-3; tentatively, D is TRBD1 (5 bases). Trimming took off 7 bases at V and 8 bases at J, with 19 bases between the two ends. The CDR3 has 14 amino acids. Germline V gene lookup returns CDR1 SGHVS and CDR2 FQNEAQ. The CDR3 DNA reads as TGTGCCAGCATTAAAGGGGCGGCGCATACTACGCAGTATTTT. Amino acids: CASIKGAAHTTQYF. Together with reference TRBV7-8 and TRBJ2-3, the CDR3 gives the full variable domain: GAGVSQSPRYKVAKRGQDVALRCDPISGHVSLFWYQQALGQGPEFLTYFQNEAQLDKSGLPSDRFFAERPEGSVSTLKIQRTQQEDSAVYLCASIKGAAHTTQYFGPGTRLTVL.

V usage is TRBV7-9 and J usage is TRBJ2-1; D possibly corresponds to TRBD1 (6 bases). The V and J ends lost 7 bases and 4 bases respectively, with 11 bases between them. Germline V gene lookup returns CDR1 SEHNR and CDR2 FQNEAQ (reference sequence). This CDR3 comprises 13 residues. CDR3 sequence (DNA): TGTGCCAGCACCTCAGGGGTTTACAATGAGCAGTTCTTC. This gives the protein CASTSGVYNEQFF.

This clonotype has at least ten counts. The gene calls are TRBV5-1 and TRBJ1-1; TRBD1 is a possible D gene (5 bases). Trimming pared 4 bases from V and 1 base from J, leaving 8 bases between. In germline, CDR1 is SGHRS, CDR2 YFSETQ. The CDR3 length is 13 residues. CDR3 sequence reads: CASSPTGNTEAFF. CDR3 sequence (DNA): TGCGCCAGCAGCCCAACAGGGAACACTGAAGCTTTCTTT.

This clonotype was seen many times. CDR3 nucleotides: TGTGCCACCAGTGATGGGACAGATAATGGCTACACCTTC. Protein: CATSDGTDNGYTF. This chain links TRBV24-1 with TRBJ1-2, with 7 positions matching TRBD1. The germline V gene encodes CDR1 KGHDR and CDR2 SFDVKD. After removal of 3 bases from V and 6 bases from J, the junction contained 3 bases not matched to a gene. This CDR3 comprises 13 residues.

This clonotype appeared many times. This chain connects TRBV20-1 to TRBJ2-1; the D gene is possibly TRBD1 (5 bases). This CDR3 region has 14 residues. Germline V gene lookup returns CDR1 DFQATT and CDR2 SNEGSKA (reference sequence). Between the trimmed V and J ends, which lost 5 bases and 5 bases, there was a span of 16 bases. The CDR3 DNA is TGCAGTGCTCCTGACAGTGGGGCCGACAATGAGCAGTTCTTC. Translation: CSAPDSGADNEQFF.

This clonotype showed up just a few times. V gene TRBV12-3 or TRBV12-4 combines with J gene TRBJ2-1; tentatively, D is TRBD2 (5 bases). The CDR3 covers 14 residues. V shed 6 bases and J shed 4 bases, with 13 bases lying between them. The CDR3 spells CASSQEGSYNEQFF. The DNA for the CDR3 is TGTGCCAGCAGCCAAGAAGGGAGTTACAATGAGCAGTTCTTC.

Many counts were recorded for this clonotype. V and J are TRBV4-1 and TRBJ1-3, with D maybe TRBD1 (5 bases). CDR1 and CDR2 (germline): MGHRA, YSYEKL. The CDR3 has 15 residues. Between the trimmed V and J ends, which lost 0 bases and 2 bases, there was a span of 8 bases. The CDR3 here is CASSQEPGPGNTIYF. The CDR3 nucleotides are TGCGCCAGCAGCCAAGAGCCAGGGCCTGGAAACACCATATATTTT.

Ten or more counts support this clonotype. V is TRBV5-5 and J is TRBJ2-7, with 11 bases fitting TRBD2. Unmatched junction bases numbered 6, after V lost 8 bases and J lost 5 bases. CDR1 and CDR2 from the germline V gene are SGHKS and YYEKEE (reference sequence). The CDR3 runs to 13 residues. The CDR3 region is CASLTSGSHEQYF. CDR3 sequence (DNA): TGTGCCAGTTTAACTAGCGGGAGTCACGAGCAGTACTTC.

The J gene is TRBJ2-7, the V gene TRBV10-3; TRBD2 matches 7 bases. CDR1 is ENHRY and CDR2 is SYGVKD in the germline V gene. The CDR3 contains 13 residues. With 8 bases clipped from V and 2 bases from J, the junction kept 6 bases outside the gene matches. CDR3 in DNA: TGTGCCATCGCGGCGGGAGCTCCCTACGAGCAGTACTTC. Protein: CAIAAGAPYEQYF.

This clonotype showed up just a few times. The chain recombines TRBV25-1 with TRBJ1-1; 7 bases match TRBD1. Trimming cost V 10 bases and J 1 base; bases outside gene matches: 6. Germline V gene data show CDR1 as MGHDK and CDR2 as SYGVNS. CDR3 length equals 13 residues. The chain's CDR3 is CATTTGTNTEAFF. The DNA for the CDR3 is TGTGCCACCACGACAGGGACGAACACTGAAGCTTTCTTT.

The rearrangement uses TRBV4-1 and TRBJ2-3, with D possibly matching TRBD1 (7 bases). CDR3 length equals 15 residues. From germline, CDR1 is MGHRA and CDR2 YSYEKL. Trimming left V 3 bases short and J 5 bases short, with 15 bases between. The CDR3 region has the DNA TGCGCCAGCAGCCAGGCAGGGGGGCTCGGAGATACGCAGTATTTT. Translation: CASSQAGGLGDTQYF.

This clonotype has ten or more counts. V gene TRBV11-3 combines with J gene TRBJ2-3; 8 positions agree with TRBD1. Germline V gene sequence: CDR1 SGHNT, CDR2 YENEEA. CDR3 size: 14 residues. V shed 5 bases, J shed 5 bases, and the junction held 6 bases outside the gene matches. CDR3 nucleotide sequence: TGTGCCAGCAGCACAGGGGGTGGCGTAGATACGCAGTATTTT. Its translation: CASSTGGGVDTQYF. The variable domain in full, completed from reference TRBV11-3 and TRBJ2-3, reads EAGVVQSPRYKIIEKKQPVAFWCNPISGHNTLYWYLQNLGQGPELLIRYENEEAVDDSQLPKDRFSAERLKGVDSTLKIQPAELGDSAVYLCASSTGGGVDTQYFGPGTRLTVL.

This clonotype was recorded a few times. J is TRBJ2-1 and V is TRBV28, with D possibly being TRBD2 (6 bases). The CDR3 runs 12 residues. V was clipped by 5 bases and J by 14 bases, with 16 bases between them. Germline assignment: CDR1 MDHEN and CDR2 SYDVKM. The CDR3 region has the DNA TGTGCCAGCAGTCTACTCCCGGGACTCAAGTTCTTC. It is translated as CASSLLPGLKFF.

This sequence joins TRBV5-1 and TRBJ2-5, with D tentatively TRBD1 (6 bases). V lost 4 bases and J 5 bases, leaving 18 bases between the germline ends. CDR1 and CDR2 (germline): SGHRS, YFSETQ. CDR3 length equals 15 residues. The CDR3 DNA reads TGCGCCAGCAGCCCCCGGCCAGGGGCCTTGGAGACCCAGTACTTC. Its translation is CASSPRPGALETQYF.

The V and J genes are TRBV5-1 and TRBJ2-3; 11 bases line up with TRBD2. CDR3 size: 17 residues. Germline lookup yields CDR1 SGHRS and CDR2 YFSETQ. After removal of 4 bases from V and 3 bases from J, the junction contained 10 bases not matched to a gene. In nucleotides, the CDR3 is TGCGCCAGCAGCCCCCGGCTAGCGGGAGGTAGGACAGATACGCAGTATTTT. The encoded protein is CASSPRLAGGRTDTQYF.

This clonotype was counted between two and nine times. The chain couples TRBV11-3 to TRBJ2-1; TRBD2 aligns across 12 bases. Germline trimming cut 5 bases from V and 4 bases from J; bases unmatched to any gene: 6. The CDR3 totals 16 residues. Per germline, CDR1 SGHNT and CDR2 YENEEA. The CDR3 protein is CASSPRTSGMYNEQFF. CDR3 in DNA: TGTGCCAGCAGCCCCCGGACTAGCGGGATGTACAATGAGCAGTTCTTC.

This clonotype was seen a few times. As DNA, the CDR3 is TGCGCCAGCAGCTTGGATGGGCTAGGTCAGCCCCAGCATTTT. Its translation is CASSLDGLGQPQHF. The V call is TRBV5-1, the J call TRBJ1-5; D remains ambiguous. Trimming left V 0 bases short and J 6 bases short, with 10 bases between. Per germline, CDR1 SGHRS and CDR2 YFSETQ. The CDR3 has 14 amino acids.

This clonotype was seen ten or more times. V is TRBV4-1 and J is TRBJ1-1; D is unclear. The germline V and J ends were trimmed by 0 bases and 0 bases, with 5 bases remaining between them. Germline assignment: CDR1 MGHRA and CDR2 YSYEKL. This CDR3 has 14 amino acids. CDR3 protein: CASSQDAVNTEAFF. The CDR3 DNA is TGCGCCAGCAGCCAAGATGCCGTGAACACTGAAGCTTTCTTT.

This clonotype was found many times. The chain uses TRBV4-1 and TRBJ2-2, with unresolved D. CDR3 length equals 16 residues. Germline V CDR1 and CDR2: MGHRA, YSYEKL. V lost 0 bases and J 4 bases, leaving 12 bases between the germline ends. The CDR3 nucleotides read TGCGCCAGCAGCCAAGAACTGGGTCTCGGCACCGGGGAGCTGTTTTTT. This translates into CASSQELGLGTGELFF.

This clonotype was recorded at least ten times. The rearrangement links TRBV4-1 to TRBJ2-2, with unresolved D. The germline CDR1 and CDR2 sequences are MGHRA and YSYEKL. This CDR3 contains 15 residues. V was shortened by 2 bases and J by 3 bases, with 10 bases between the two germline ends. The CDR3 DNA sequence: TGCGCCAGCAGCCAAAGGAGCGTAGACACCGGGGAGCTGTTTTTT. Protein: CASSQRSVDTGELFF.